The sequence of this T cell receptor beta chain was determined in a study of OX40 agonist ivuxolimab in advanced cancers. In the study overall: Three patients, one with hepatocellular carcinoma and two with cutaneous melanoma, achieved partial responses. Broader study findings: Also showing low normalized T-cell clonal expansion were some of the nonresponders. Undetermined was the antigen specificity of the expanded peripheral T cells.

The germline V and J ends were trimmed by 7 bases and 3 bases, with 12 bases remaining between them. Germline CDR1 reads ENHRY; CDR2 reads SYGVKD. The CDR3 length is 14 residues. The assay was immunoSEQ multiplex PCR, and TCRdb's table has in-frame clones only and misses some. In the table there are about 81,000 clones, more than 80% of which are singletons. Turning to this clone: The antigen is not known.

Sample: CD4+ or CD8+ T cells sorted from blood, taken in a trial of the OX40 agonist ivuxolimab. This TCR was sampled from an adult with an advanced solid tumor such as melanoma, head and neck, liver or kidney cancer. The chain combines TRBV10-3 with TRBJ2-2; D not certain. In nucleotides, the CDR3 is TGTGCCATCAATCCGGAGAATTACACCGGGGAGCTGTTTTTT. This translates into CAINPENYTGELFF.